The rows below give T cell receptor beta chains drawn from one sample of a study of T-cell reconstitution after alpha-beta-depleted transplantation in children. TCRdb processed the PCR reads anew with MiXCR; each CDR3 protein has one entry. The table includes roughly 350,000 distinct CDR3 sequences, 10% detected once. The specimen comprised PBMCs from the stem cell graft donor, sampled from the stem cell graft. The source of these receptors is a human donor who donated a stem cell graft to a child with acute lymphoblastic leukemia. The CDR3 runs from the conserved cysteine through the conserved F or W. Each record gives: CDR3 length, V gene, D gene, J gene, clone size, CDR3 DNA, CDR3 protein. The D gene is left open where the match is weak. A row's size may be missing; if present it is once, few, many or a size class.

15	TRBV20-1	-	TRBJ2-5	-	TGCAGTGCCCCAGAGGGGTTAGCGGTTCAAGAGACCCAGTACTTC	CSAPEGLAVQETQYF
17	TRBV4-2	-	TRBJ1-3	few	TGTGCCAGCAGCCAAGGGATGGAGGGTCCGTCTGGAAACACCATATATTTT	CASSQGMEGPSGNTIYF
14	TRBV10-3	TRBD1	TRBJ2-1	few	TGTGCCATCAGTGGGTCAGGGGGCGGCAATGAGCAGTTCTTC	CAISGSGGGNEQFF
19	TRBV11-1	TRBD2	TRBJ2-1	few	TGTGCCAGCAGCCCTCGACTAGCGGGAGTTTACGGGGCGGGAAATGAGCAGTTCTTC	CASSPRLAGVYGAGNEQFF
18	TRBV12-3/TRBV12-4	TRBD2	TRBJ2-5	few	TGTGCCAGCAGTCCCGGACTAGCGGGAGCCGTACACCAAGAGACCCAGTACTTC	CASSPGLAGAVHQETQYF
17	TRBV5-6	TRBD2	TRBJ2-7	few	TGTGCCAGCAGCTTAGGACTAGCGGGAGTAAGAACCTACGAGCAGTACTTC	CASSLGLAGVRTYEQYF
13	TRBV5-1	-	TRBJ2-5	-	TGCGCCAGCAGTCCCGGGAATTTAGAGACCCAGTACTTC	CASSPGNLETQYF
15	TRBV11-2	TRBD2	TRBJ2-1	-	TGTGCCAGCAGCGCGGCAGCGGGATCCTACAATGAGCAGTTCTTC	CASSAAAGSYNEQFF
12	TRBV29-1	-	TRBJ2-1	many	TGCAGCGTTGCGTTCCGGGGGTCTGAGCAGTTCTTC	CSVAFRGSEQFF
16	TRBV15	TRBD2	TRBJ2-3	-	TGTGCCACCAGCATGGGGACTAGCGGTAGCACAGATACGCAGTATTTT	CATSMGTSGSTDTQYF
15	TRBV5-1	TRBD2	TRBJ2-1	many	TGCGCCAGCAGCTTGGATATAGCGGGAGTTTCTGAGCAGTTCTTC	CASSLDIAGVSEQFF
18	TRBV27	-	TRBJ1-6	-	TGTGCCAGCAGTTTATCGGGACGGGACGTCGTATATAATTCACCCCTCCACTTT	CASSLSGRDVVYNSPLHF
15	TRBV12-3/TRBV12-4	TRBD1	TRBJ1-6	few	TGTGCCAGCAGTCCGGGACAGACAAATAATTCACCCCTCCACTTT	CASSPGQTNNSPLHF
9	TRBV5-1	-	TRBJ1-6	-	TGCGCCTACAAGTCACCCCTCCACTTT	CAYKSPLHF
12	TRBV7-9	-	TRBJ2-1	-	TGTGCCAGCAGCCCAAGTCTAAATGAGCAGTTTTTC	CASSPSLNEQFF
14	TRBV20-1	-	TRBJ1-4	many	TGCAGTGCTAGGGAGCGGCCTGTAAATGAAAAACTGTTTTTT	CSARERPVNEKLFF
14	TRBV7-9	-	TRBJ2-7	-	TGTGCCAGCAGCCCGACTAGTGGAGTTTTCGAGCAGTACTTC	CASSPTSGVFEQYF
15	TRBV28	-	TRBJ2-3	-	TGTGCCAGCAGTTTAAGTTGGGGCAGAAGAGATACGCAGTATTTT	CASSLSWGRRDTQYF
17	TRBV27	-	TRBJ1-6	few	TGTGCCAGCAGCCCCTTACAGGGAAGCTCCTATAATTCACCCCTCCACTTT	CASSPLQGSSYNSPLHF
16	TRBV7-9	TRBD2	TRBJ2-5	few	TGTGCCAGCACGAGGGGTGGTTACCGGGAGGGAGAGACCCAGTACTTC	CASTRGGYREGETQYF
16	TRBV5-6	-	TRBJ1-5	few	TGTGCCAGCAGCTCTATTGAGGGCTGGGGCAATCAGCCCCAGCATTTT	CASSSIEGWGNQPQHF
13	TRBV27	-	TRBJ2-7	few	TGTGCCAGCAGTCGGTACGCCTCCTACGAGCAGTACTTC	CASSRYASYEQYF
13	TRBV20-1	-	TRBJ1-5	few	TGCAGTGTTCGGGGGGAGGACAATCAGCCCCAGCATTTT	CSVRGEDNQPQHF
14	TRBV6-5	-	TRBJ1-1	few	TGTGCCAGCAGTTACGGTACCATGAACACTGAAGCTTTCTTT	CASSYGTMNTEAFF
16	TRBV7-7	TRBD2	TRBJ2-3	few	TGTGCTAGCAGCCACGGACTAGCGGAGAGCACAGATACGCAGTATTTT	CASSHGLAESTDTQYF
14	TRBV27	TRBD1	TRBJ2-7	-	TGTGCCAGCAAGGGACCGGGACAGTTCTACGAGCAGTACTTC	CASKGPGQFYEQYF
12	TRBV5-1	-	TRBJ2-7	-	TGCGCCAGCAGCGCCCCCTCCTACGAGCAGTACTTC	CASSAPSYEQYF
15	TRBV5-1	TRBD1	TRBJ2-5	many	TGCGCCAGCAGCTTGGGGACAGGGGGCTTGGAGACCCAGTACTTC	CASSLGTGGLETQYF
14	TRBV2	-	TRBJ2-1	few	TGTGCCAGCAGTGAAACCAGCTCCTTCAATGAGCAGTTCTTC	CASSETSSFNEQFF
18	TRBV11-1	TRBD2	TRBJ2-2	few	TGTGCCAGCAGCTCCCTTCCCCCACTAGCGGGAGGGCTTGAGGAGCTGTTTTTT	CASSSLPPLAGGLEELFF
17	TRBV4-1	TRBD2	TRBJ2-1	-	TGCGCCAGCAGCCAAGACGGGGGGAGGGCCTTTTTGAATGAGCAGTTCTTC	CASSQDGGRAFLNEQFF
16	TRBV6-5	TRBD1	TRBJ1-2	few	TGTGCCAGCAGTTCTTCCCGGACAGGGGGCAGCTATGGCTACACCTTC	CASSSSRTGGSYGYTF
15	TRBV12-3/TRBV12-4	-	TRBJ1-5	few	TGTGCCAGCAGTGTGTCCCCTGACAGCAATCAGCCCCAGCATTTT	CASSVSPDSNQPQHF
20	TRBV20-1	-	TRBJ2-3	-	TGCAGTGCTAGAGAATTTGGCGGGATCCCTTCTTCCCTTAGCACAGATACGCAGTATTTT	CSAREFGGIPSSLSTDTQYF
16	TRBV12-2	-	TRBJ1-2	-	TGTGCAAGTCGCTTAGCGGGGCCCCTCGCTAACTATGGCTACACCTTC	CASRLAGPLANYGYTF
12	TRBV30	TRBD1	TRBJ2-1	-	TGTGCCTGGAGTACAGGGGTCCATGAGCAGTTCTTC	CAWSTGVHEQFF
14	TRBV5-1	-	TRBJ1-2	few	TGCGCCAGCTGCATCGGGACGGACCTTAATGGCTACACCTTC	CASCIGTDLNGYTF
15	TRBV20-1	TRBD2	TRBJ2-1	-	TGCAGTGCTAGTTTCGGGGGAGGGCCGGATAATGAGCAGTTCTTC	CSASFGGGPDNEQFF
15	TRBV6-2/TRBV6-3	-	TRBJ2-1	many	TGTGCCAGCAGTTACCGTCAGTATTCCTACAATGAGCAGTTCTTC	CASSYRQYSYNEQFF
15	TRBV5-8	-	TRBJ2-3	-	TGTGCCAGCAGCTTGGTAACTACTAGCACAGATACGCAGTATTTT	CASSLVTTSTDTQYF
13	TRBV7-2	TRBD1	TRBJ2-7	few	TGTGCCAGCAGCTCGACAGGGGGGGGAGAGCAGTACTTC	CASSSTGGGEQYF
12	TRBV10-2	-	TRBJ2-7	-	TGCGCCAGCAGTGACGTCGCCTACGAGCAGTACTTC	CASSDVAYEQYF
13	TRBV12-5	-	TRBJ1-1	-	TGTGCTAGTGGTTTGGTGGAGGGGTCTGAAGCTTTCTTT	CASGLVEGSEAFF
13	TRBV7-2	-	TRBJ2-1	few	TGTGCCAGCAGCTTAGGCCCCACAGATAAGCAGTTCTTC	CASSLGPTDKQFF
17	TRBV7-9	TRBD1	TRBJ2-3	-	TGTGCCAGCAGAACCAAATTATCAGGGGGATCGAAAGATACGCAGTATTTT	CASRTKLSGGSKDTQYF